This T cell receptor beta chain originates from a study of Ad26.COV2.S vaccination and SARS-CoV-2 variants. Regarding treatment: approximately 18 received Ad26.COV2.S at low or high dose, single or two shots; roughly five received placebo; per-sample allocation not given. Sampling took place 63 days after the first vaccine or placebo injection. The CDR3 has 14 amino acids. Germline trimming cut 2 bases from V and 6 bases from J; bases unmatched to any gene: 6. Germline lookup yields CDR1 MNHEY and CDR2 SVGAGI. Clones were read by immunoSEQ multiplex PCR, and TCRdb kept only the in-frame ones, dropping some. The table has hundreds of thousands of clones, about 85% seen once; the top ten hold 3.3%.

The J gene is TRBJ1-2, the V gene TRBV6-5, with 7 bases that match TRBD1. Material: peripheral blood, obtained in a trial of Ad26.COV2.S vaccine versus placebo. The sequence was collected from a person aged 18-65 years who received the Ad26.COV2.S COVID-19 vaccine or a placebo. Written as DNA, the CDR3 is TGTGCCAGCAGTTACGACAGGGTTACGGATGGCTACACCTTC. This encodes CASSYDRVTDGYTF.